The 4 T cell receptor beta chains in this list originate from one sample, sequenced in a study of PD-1 blockade in classical Hodgkin lymphoma. Profiled with immunoSEQ multiplex PCR; TCRdb holds only in-frame clones, not every one. The table has around 13,000 clones, roughly nine tenths seen once. Following autologous stem cell transplantation, relapse occurred in every patient, and exposure to brentuximab vedotin varied. Negative selection with magnetic separation was used to purify CD4+ T cells from thawed PBMCs. The specimen was CD4+ T cells from blood, collected at baseline. The receptors stem from a human donor with classical Hodgkin lymphoma.

This clone was detected once. The CDR3 is CASSGGEIYNEQFF. CDR3 nucleotide sequence: TGTGCCAGCAGCGGCGGTGAGATATACAATGAGCAGTTCTTC. The chain combines TRBV11-3 with TRBJ2-1; no definite D call. Deletions cut 5 bases from V and 4 bases from J, with 12 bases between. The CDR3 is 14 residues long. In germline, CDR1 is SGHNT, CDR2 YENEEA.

The chain couples TRBV7-9 to TRBJ2-5, with 7 nucleotides matching TRBD2. This CDR3 is built from 15 residues. The J segment lost 3 bases and the V segment lost 0 bases, leaving 4 bases of the junction unmatched. Germline lookup yields CDR1 SEHNR and CDR2 FQNEAQ (reference sequence). Here the CDR3 reads CASSLARTSEETQYF. The CDR3 nucleotides are TGTGCCAGCAGCTTAGCCCGGACTAGTGAAGAGACCCAGTACTTC.

This clone was recorded once. V gene TRBV10-1 combines with J gene TRBJ2-3, with D possibly being TRBD1 or TRBD2 (5 bases each). Germline V lookup: CDR1 WNHNN, CDR2 SYGVQD (reference sequence). The CDR3 sequence is 13 residues long. V shed 5 bases and J shed 6 bases, with 12 bases lying between them. The DNA for the CDR3 is TGCGCCAGCAGTCGGGACGTCGGGGATACGCAGTATTTT. Translated, it gives CASSRDVGDTQYF.

The chain uses TRBV29-1 and TRBJ2-7, with D possibly matching TRBD2 (6 bases). Per germline, CDR1 SQVTM and CDR2 ANQGSEA. The CDR3 runs 13 residues. V lost 6 bases, J lost 6 bases, and 18 bases lay in between. CDR3 protein: CSVIPGTASEQYF. As DNA, the CDR3 is TGCAGCGTGATCCCCGGGACTGCGAGCGAGCAGTACTTC.